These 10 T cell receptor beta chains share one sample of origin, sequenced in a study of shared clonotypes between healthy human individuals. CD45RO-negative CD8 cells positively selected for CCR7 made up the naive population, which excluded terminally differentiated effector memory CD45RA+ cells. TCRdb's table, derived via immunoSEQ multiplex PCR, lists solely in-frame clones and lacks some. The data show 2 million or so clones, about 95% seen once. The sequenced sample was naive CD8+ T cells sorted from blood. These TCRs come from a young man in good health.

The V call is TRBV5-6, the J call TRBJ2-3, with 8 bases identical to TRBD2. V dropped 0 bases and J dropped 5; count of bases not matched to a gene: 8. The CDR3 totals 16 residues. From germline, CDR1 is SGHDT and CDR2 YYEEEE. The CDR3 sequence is CASSLERETFRDTQYF. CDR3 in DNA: TGTGCCAGCAGCTTGGAGCGGGAGACTTTCCGAGATACGCAGTATTTT.

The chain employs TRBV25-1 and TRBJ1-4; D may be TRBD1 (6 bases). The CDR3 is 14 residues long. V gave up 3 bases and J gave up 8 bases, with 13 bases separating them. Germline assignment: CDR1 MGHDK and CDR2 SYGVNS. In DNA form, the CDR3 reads TGTGCCAGCAGTGATTATACAGGGTACGAAAAACTGTTTTTT. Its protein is CASSDYTGYEKLFF.

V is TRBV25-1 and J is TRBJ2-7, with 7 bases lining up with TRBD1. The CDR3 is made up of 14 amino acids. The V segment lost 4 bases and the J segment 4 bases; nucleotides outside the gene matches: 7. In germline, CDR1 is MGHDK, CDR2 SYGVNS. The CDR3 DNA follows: TGTGCCAGCAGTGCCGGGACAGTCGGTTACGAGCAGTACTTC. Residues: CASSAGTVGYEQYF.

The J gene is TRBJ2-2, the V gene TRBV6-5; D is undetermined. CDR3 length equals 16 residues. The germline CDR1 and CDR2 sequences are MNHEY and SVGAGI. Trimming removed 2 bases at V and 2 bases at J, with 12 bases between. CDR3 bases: TGTGCCAGCAGTTACGAGTCAGATCTTAACACCGGGGAGCTGTTTTTT. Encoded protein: CASSYESDLNTGELFF.

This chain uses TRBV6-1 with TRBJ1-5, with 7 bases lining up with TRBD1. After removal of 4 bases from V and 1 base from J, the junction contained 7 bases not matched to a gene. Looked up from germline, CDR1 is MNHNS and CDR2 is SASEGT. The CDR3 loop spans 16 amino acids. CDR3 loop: CASSALRGLSNQPQHF. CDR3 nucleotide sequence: TGTGCCAGCAGTGCCTTAAGGGGGCTAAGCAATCAGCCCCAGCATTTT.

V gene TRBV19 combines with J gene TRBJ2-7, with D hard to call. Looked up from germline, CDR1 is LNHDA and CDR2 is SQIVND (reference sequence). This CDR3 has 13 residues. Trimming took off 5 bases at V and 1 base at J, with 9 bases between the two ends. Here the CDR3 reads CASSPPDSYEQYF. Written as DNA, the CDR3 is TGTGCCAGTAGTCCACCGGATTCCTACGAGCAGTACTTC.

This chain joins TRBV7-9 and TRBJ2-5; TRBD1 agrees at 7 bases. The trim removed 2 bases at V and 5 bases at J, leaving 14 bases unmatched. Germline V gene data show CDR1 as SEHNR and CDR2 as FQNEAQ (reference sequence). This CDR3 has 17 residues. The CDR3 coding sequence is TGTGCCAGCAGCTTATTACAGGGGCAGGGACAGTGGGAGACCCAGTACTTC. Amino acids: CASSLLQGQGQWETQYF. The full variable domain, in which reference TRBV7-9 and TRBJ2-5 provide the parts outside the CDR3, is DTGVSQNPRHKITKRGQNVTFRCDPISEHNRLYWYRQTLGQGPEFLTYFQNEAQLEKSRLLSDRFSAERPKGSFSTLEIQRTEQGDSAMYLCASSLLQGQGQWETQYFGPGTRLLVL.

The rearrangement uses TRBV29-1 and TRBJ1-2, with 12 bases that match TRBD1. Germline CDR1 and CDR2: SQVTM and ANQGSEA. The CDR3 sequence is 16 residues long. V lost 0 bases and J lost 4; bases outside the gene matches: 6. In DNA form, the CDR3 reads TGCAGCGTTGAAGATGGGGGACAGGGGGCAGGCTATGGCTACACCTTC. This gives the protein CSVEDGGQGAGYGYTF.

The CDR3 here is CASRGQTYEQYF. In nucleotides, the CDR3 is TGTGCCAGCAGGGGACAGACCTACGAGCAGTACTTC. The chain combines TRBV2 with TRBJ2-7, with TRBD1 matching over 7 bases. The germline gives CDR1 SNHLY, CDR2 FYNNEI. V gave up 6 bases and J gave up 2 bases; unmatched junction bases: 1. This CDR3 spans 12 amino acids.

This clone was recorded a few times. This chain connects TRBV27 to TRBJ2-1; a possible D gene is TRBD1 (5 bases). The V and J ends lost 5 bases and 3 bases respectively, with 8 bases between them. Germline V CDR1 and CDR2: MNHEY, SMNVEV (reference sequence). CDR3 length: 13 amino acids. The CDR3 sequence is CASSGQGYNEQFF. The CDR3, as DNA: TGTGCCAGCAGTGGCCAGGGCTACAATGAGCAGTTCTTC.